One T cell receptor beta chain is described in this entry. The antigen remains undetermined. Libraries were prepared by immunoSEQ multiplex PCR; TCRdb keeps only in-frame clonotypes and omits some of them. Counted here are 65,000 to 100,000 clones, about nine tenths occurring once; the ten biggest clones make up roughly 0.39%. The record originates from a study of graft-versus-host responses after intestinal transplantation. Study-wide background: Every recipient underwent anti-thymocyte globulin induction, then tacrolimus and steroids for approximately 3 years.

Study-wide points: GvH clones detected in recipient marrow included some appearing first in ileum or blood. Within allografts, high graft-versus-host to host-versus-graft clonal ratios were seen among patients with graft-donor T cell macrochimerism.

This clonotype originated in a human donor who was the organ donor for an intestinal transplant. The material sequenced was unstimulated CD8+ T cells sorted from spleen or lymph node cells, taken before transplant.

The CDR3 DNA reads as TGCAGCGTTGAACCGCAGGGGCGATACAATGAGCAGTTCTTC. It specifies CSVEPQGRYNEQFF. The gene calls are TRBV29-1 and TRBJ2-1, with D possibly TRBD1 on 6 matching bases. The CDR3 spans 14 residues. Looked up from germline, CDR1 is SQVTM and CDR2 is ANQGSEA. Trimming stripped 2 bases from V and 4 bases from J, with 12 bases between.